This T cell receptor beta chain was found in a study of cytomegalovirus exposure and HLA in healthy donors (dated by TCRdb to the late 2010s). A note on the overall study: According to a later analysis, the roughly 130 validation repertoires were produced on the same platform as the approximately 620 repertoires of the first cohort. A separate validation cohort of some 130 different subjects was used in addition to the 666-subject first cohort. To predict cytomegalovirus infection status, the study combined high-throughput TCR immunosequencing, statistical association of individual TCRs with disease status, and machine learning. The study aimed to test whether signatures of past pathogen exposure could be identified by cataloging public T cell receptors.

The donors were included in the validation cohort of approximately 120 subjects, a group kept apart from the roughly 700-subject first cohort. About this clone: Its antigen is currently not known. The sample holds no much larger clone one base away, and base qualities are not on file.

On the study overall, not on this receptor specifically: In the study, 150 to 200 TCR beta chains were listed as associated with cytomegalovirus. A few of the identified cytomegalovirus-associated TCR beta chains were confirmed in vitro to be specific for cytomegalovirus antigens. It was suggested by the authors that the approach could potentially be generalized to other disease states and immunological phenotypes. All 120 or so repertoires were used to score co-occurrence in the validation cohort in a later analysis, because that analysis had no HLA typing for the cohort. Across donors, most TCR sequences were observed very rarely, whereas some public TCRs were present in many individuals. The classifier was reported to diagnose cytomegalovirus status with high specificity and sensitivity in both the original cohort and the validation cohort. Subsequent analysis determined that TCRs grouped into clusters in the first cohort also showed a tendency toward co-occurrence across the 90 to 150 validation repertoires, and roughly 95% of cluster scores exceeded 0.

For CDR1 and CDR2, the germline V gene (reference sequence) lists SEHNR and FQNEAQ. Reading from cysteine to phenylalanine, the CDR3 counts 15 amino acids. The entry retains the CDR3 DNA only, 45 bases that are in frame from base 1. V loses 6 bases, J loses 1 base, and the germline ends lie 13 bases apart. The method behind the library was the immunoSEQ multiplex PCR assay. The authors' pipeline ran thus. A statistical classification framework was built for diagnosing cytomegalovirus status from the catalog of TCR beta chain sequences. TCRdb retrieved this table from immuneACCESS and kept in-frame rearrangements only. Not all clones are present; in checked studies, unresolved V genes account for under half, and no reason is known for the remainder. V, J and clone size are those of that table, while D and trimming were read from the DNA. In this sample the table shows under 130,000 clones, approximately 86% of which occur a single time. Roughly 4% of the sample belongs to the ten largest clones.

Recombination linked TRBV7-9 to TRBJ2-1, and possibly TRBD1, on 6 matching bases. Sequenced sample: PBMCs. The TCR was taken from a woman aged 18-30 years in good health and CMV-seropositive. DNA sequence: TGTGCCAGCAGACACGAACAGGGATCCTACAATGAGCAGTTCTTC. This is translated as CASRHEQGSYNEQFF.